These T cell receptor beta chains were read from a single sample in a study of blood T cells in healthy people across ages. MiXCR, applied by TCRdb to the 5' RACE reads, yields one record per CDR3 protein. The profile covers approximately 730,000 distinct CDR3 sequences, with roughly 44% appearing a single time and more than 20% taken by the ten largest. Specimen: blood. The receptors shown here come from a woman in her sixties in good health. The CDR3 runs from the conserved cysteine through the conserved F or W. Fields, in order: CDR3 DNA, CDR3 protein, V gene, clone size, J gene, D gene. The D gene is left open where the match is weak. The size field is filled for only some rows; it gives once, few, many or a size class.

cdr3_nt: TGCAGCGCCGGGGAGATGAACACTGAAGCTTTCTTT; cdr3_aa: CSAGEMNTEAFF; v_call: TRBV29-1; clone_size: few; j_call: TRBJ1-1; d_call: .
cdr3_nt: TGTGCCAGCAGTGGCCTTTCGGACACTGAAGCTTTCTTT; cdr3_aa: CASSGLSDTEAFF; v_call: TRBV2; clone_size: .; j_call: TRBJ1-1; d_call: .
cdr3_nt: TGTGCCAGCAGCCAACAGGGAGGGGTCTATGGCTACACCTTC; cdr3_aa: CASSQQGGVYGYTF; v_call: TRBV6-6; clone_size: .; j_call: TRBJ1-2; d_call: .
cdr3_nt: TGTGCCAGCAGCCTGGGAGCGGGAGCCGACTACAATGAGCAGTTCTTC; cdr3_aa: CASSLGAGADYNEQFF; v_call: TRBV4-2; clone_size: .; j_call: TRBJ2-1; d_call: TRBD2
cdr3_nt: TGCAGTGCTCGATTCGTCAATGAGCAGTTCTTC; cdr3_aa: CSARFVNEQFF; v_call: TRBV20-1; clone_size: few; j_call: TRBJ2-1; d_call: .
cdr3_nt: TGCGCCAGCAGGGGGGACGGCGGCGAGCAGTTCTTC; cdr3_aa: CASRGDGGEQFF; v_call: TRBV5-1; clone_size: few; j_call: TRBJ2-1; d_call: .
cdr3_nt: TGTGCCAGCGCCAGGACTAGCGGCTACGAGCAGTACTTC; cdr3_aa: CASARTSGYEQYF; v_call: TRBV6-2/TRBV6-3; clone_size: .; j_call: TRBJ2-7; d_call: TRBD2
cdr3_nt: TGTGCCAGCAGTTCCACCGGGACTAGCGGGGCACAGCAGTTCTTC; cdr3_aa: CASSSTGTSGAQQFF; v_call: TRBV12-3/TRBV12-4; clone_size: .; j_call: TRBJ2-1; d_call: TRBD2
cdr3_nt: TGTGCCAGCAGCTTTGCCCCGCACAATCAGCCCCAGCATTTT; cdr3_aa: CASSFAPHNQPQHF; v_call: TRBV7-2; clone_size: few; j_call: TRBJ1-5; d_call: .
cdr3_nt: TGTGCCAGCAGTGAAGCCGGAAAATACGAGCAGTACTTC; cdr3_aa: CASSEAGKYEQYF; v_call: TRBV25-1; clone_size: .; j_call: TRBJ2-7; d_call: .
cdr3_nt: TGCGCCAGCAGCTTGGATCCAGGGGGTAGGCCCGGCTACACCTTC; cdr3_aa: CASSLDPGGRPGYTF; v_call: TRBV5-1; clone_size: .; j_call: TRBJ1-2; d_call: TRBD1
cdr3_nt: TGCAGTGCTAGAATGTCAAGGACAGATTCCTACGAGCAGTACTTC; cdr3_aa: CSARMSRTDSYEQYF; v_call: TRBV20-1; clone_size: few; j_call: TRBJ2-7; d_call: .
cdr3_nt: TGTGCCAGCAGCTTAGAAGAAGGGCGCACAGGGAGCGAGCAGTACTTC; cdr3_aa: CASSLEEGRTGSEQYF; v_call: TRBV13; clone_size: few; j_call: TRBJ2-7; d_call: .
cdr3_nt: TGTGCCAGCAGTAACAGGCCTCCCCGCCCAGATACGCAGTATTTT; cdr3_aa: CASSNRPPRPDTQYF; v_call: TRBV6-5; clone_size: .; j_call: TRBJ2-3; d_call: .